This passage covers 26 T cell receptor beta chains from one sample sequenced in a study of PD-1 blockade in classical Hodgkin lymphoma. Time point meaning: cycle 4 day 1 (C4D1), after around six weeks of nivolumab. Relapse was seen in all patients after autologous stem cell transplantation, and brentuximab vedotin exposure was variable. Isolated CD8+ T cells were derived from thawed PBMCs through magnetic negative selection. The protocol was immunoSEQ multiplex PCR, while the TCRdb copy is restricted to in-frame clones and leaves out a portion. The table shows 2,500 to 3,500 clones, with 70% occurring only once. Sequenced material: CD8+ T cells from blood, taken before the fourth cycle of nivolumab. The receptor set was obtained from a human donor with classical Hodgkin lymphoma.

V and J are TRBV5-8 and TRBJ1-4; possibly TRBD1 for D (6 bases). CDR3 length equals 16 residues. Germline V CDR1 and CDR2: SGHTS, YDEGEE. V was trimmed by 4 bases and J by 6 bases, leaving 19 bases between them. The CDR3 loop reads CASSPRDILRDEKLFF. Here the CDR3 DNA reads TGTGCCAGCAGCCCGAGGGACATCCTTAGAGATGAAAAACTGTTTTTT.

The chain is built from TRBV2 and TRBJ1-5; 7 bases map to TRBD1. Trimming removed 3 bases from V and 0 bases from J; junction bases left unmatched: 8. This CDR3 region has 17 residues. The germline V gene has CDR1 SNHLY and CDR2 FYNNEI. CDR3 nucleotides: TGTGCCAGCAGTGATAGGACAGGCCATGATAGCAATCAGCCCCAGCATTTT. Translating gives CASSDRTGHDSNQPQHF.

Judged by abundance, this clone is large. The CDR3 region is CASSDRQGTNYGYTF. The CDR3 nucleotides read TGTGCCAGCAGCGACCGACAGGGAACTAACTATGGCTACACCTTC. The rearrangement links TRBV9 to TRBJ1-2; 7 bases agree with TRBD1. The CDR3 consists of 15 residues. The ends lost 3 bases at V and 0 bases at J; junction bases unmatched: 5. The germline V gene has CDR1 SGDLS and CDR2 YYNGEE.

V is TRBV11-2 and J is TRBJ2-1; 8 bases are shared with TRBD2. In germline, CDR1 is SGHAT, CDR2 FQNNGV. This CDR3 comprises 15 residues. J was trimmed by 4 bases and V by 5 bases; bases with no gene match: 7. DNA for the CDR3: TGTGCCAGCAGCGCAACTAGCGGAGATTACAATGAGCAGTTCTTC. This sequence encodes CASSATSGDYNEQFF.

This chain joins TRBV7-2 and TRBJ2-1, with D possibly TRBD2 on 7 matching bases. The germline V gene encodes CDR1 SGHTA and CDR2 FQGNSA. The CDR3 sequence is 12 residues long. Trimming removed 6 bases from V and 14 bases from J, with 17 bases in between. CDR3 nucleotides: TGTGCCAGCAGATCGTCGGGGGAGGGGGAGTTCTTC. Its translation is CASRSSGEGEFF.

This clone was observed a few times. V and J are TRBV4-1 and TRBJ2-4, with D possibly matching TRBD2 (6 bases). The CDR3 loop spans 13 amino acids. The V end was cut by 1 base, the J end by 9 bases, with 10 bases between. The V gene's germline CDR1 is MGHRA and CDR2 YSYEKL. The CDR3 loop is CASSQVYGGIQYF. CDR3 DNA sequence: TGCGCCAGCAGCCAAGTCTACGGGGGCATTCAGTACTTC.

The rearrangement links TRBV28 to TRBJ1-2, with 7 bases identical to TRBD1. Trimming removed 3 bases from V and 2 bases from J; junction bases left unmatched: 18. Per the germline V gene, CDR1 is MDHEN and CDR2 is SYDVKM. This CDR3 region has 19 residues. CDR3 in DNA: TGTGCCAGCAGTTTGTTTGATACTGCGGGACAGTTGGGAAACTATGGCTACACCTTC. It is translated as CASSLFDTAGQLGNYGYTF.

The genes are TRBV6-5 and TRBJ2-5, with TRBD2 identical over 8 bases. The length of the CDR3 is 16 residues. Per germline, CDR1 MNHEY and CDR2 SVGAGI. The trim removed 2 bases at V and 4 bases at J, leaving 9 bases unmatched. The chain's CDR3 is CASSYGSGGSGETQYF. CDR3 bases: TGTGCCAGCAGTTACGGGTCGGGAGGGAGTGGAGAGACCCAGTACTTC.

This clone is a singleton in its sample. V usage is TRBV7-2 and J usage is TRBJ2-3, with 8 nucleotides matching TRBD2. Germline trimming cut 3 bases from V and 0 bases from J; bases unmatched to any gene: 2. Germline-derived CDR1 and CDR2 are SGHTA and FQGNSA. The CDR3 loop spans 15 amino acids. In nucleotides, the CDR3 is TGTGCCAGCAGCTTCTTAGCGGGGAGCACAGATACGCAGTATTTT. This sequence encodes CASSFLAGSTDTQYF.

This clone was counted between two and nine times. This chain links TRBV11-2 with TRBJ2-5; D is possibly TRBD2 (6 bases). Trimming left V 5 bases short and J 2 bases short, with 15 bases between. The CDR3 is 15 residues long. Germline V gene data show CDR1 as SGHAT and CDR2 as FQNNGV. Written as DNA, the CDR3 is TGTGCCAGCAGCGCGGGACTGGGCCCTCAAGAGACCCAGTACTTC. Translating it yields CASSAGLGPQETQYF.

The chain's CDR3 is CASSSRGAYYGYTF. The CDR3 coding sequence is TGTGCCAGCAGCAGCCGAGGAGCCTACTATGGCTACACCTTC. V usage is TRBV4-2 and J usage is TRBJ1-2; the D is unclear. The CDR3 has 14 residues. Germline CDR1 and CDR2: LGHNA and YNFKEQ. The V gene lost 5 bases and the J gene lost 3 bases, with 13 bases spanning the gap.

V and J are TRBV7-8 and TRBJ2-2; possibly TRBD1 for D (7 bases). The CDR3 totals 15 residues. Germline V gene sequence: CDR1 SGHVS, CDR2 FQNEAQ. The V and J ends lost 5 bases and 4 bases respectively, with 14 bases between them. CDR3 sequence reads: CASSVRGDRTGELFF. Written as DNA, the CDR3 is TGTGCCAGCAGCGTCAGGGGGGACCGCACCGGGGAGCTGTTTTTT.

The chain combines TRBV27 with TRBJ2-1; D may match TRBD1 or TRBD2 (6 bases each). V dropped 3 bases and J dropped 4 bases, with 10 bases sitting between them. This CDR3 region has 14 residues. CDR1 is MNHEY and CDR2 is SMNVEV in the germline V gene (reference sequence). CDR3 coding DNA: TGTGCCAGCAGTTTGGGGGCGGGATACAATGAGCAGTTCTTC. Encoded protein: CASSLGAGYNEQFF.

J is TRBJ2-1 and V is TRBV6-1, with 14 bases lining up with TRBD2. Per germline, CDR1 MNHNS and CDR2 SASEGT. The CDR3 totals 15 residues. With 7 bases clipped from V and 3 bases from J, the junction kept 2 bases outside the gene matches. The CDR3 coding sequence is TGTGCCAGCATTGGGACTAGCGGGGGCTACAATGAGCAGTTCTTC. Protein sequence: CASIGTSGGYNEQFF.

The CDR3 loop is CASSQGLAGLQTYNEQFF. Written as DNA, the CDR3 is TGCGCCAGCAGCCAAGGACTAGCGGGACTTCAAACCTACAATGAGCAGTTCTTC. This chain uses TRBV4-1 with TRBJ2-1, with 11 bases identical to TRBD2. From germline, CDR1 is MGHRA and CDR2 YSYEKL. J lost 2 bases, V lost 1 base, and 7 bases had no gene match. This CDR3 region has 18 residues.

This clone has a handful of counts. J is TRBJ1-2 and V is TRBV29-1; tentative D call: TRBD1 (5 bases). This CDR3 spans 11 amino acids. Germline assignment: CDR1 SQVTM and CDR2 ANQGSEA. Trimming removed 7 bases at V and 7 bases at J, with 13 bases between. CDR3 residues: CSAIDRAGYTF. The CDR3 region has the DNA TGCAGCGCGATCGACAGAGCTGGCTACACCTTC.

Judged by abundance, this clone is medium-sized. The chain combines TRBV25-1 with TRBJ2-7; D not resolved. CDR3 length equals 11 residues. Trimming took 6 bases from V and 3 from J, leaving 6 bases between them. Per germline, CDR1 MGHDK and CDR2 SYGVNS. DNA for the CDR3: TGTGCCAGCAGCTACGACTACGAGCAGTACTTC. Protein sequence: CASSYDYEQYF.

In the case of this clone: An end of the junction does not agree with germline; a read error may underlie this. The chain joins TRBV19 to TRBJ2-7; 7 nucleotides align to TRBD1. The length of the CDR3 is 15 residues. CDR1 is LNHDA and CDR2 is SQIVND in the germline V gene (reference sequence). CDR3 DNA sequence: TGTGCCAGTAGTCTAGAACAGGGGCATTCATACGAGCAGTACTTC. Residues: CASSLEQGHSYEQYF. Combining the CDR3 with reference TRBV19 and TRBJ2-7 gives the whole variable domain DGGITQSPKYLFRKEGQNVTLSCEQNLNHDAMYWYRQDPGQGLRLIYYSQIVNDFQKGDIAEGYSVSREKKESFPLTVTSAQKNPTAFYLCASSLEQGHSYEQYFGPGTRLTVT.

The rearrangement uses TRBV30 and TRBJ2-1; TRBD1 agrees at 11 bases. Per germline, CDR1 GTSNPN and CDR2 SVGIG (reference sequence). The CDR3 runs 15 residues. The J segment lost 8 bases and the V segment lost 2 bases, leaving 8 bases of the junction unmatched. The CDR3 sequence: CAWSQGQGGEDEQFF. CDR3 bases: TGTGCCTGGAGTCAGGGACAGGGGGGTGAGGATGAGCAGTTCTTC.

V gene TRBV4-1 combines with J gene TRBJ2-3; 10 nucleotides match TRBD2. Germline CDR1 is MGHRA and CDR2 is YSYEKL. V was clipped by 2 bases and J by 2 bases; unmatched bases: 7. This CDR3 comprises 17 residues. This CDR3 is CASSQIATSGPTDTQYF. In nucleotides, the CDR3 is TGCGCCAGCAGCCAAATAGCGACTAGCGGGCCCACAGATACGCAGTATTTT.

The V and J genes are TRBV27 and TRBJ2-5; D ambiguous. This CDR3 comprises 13 residues. Deletions cut 5 bases from V and 2 bases from J, with 9 bases between. The germline V gene encodes CDR1 MNHEY and CDR2 SMNVEV (reference sequence). The CDR3 loop is CASSDLVQETQYF. CDR3 sequence (DNA): TGTGCCAGCAGTGATCTAGTTCAAGAGACCCAGTACTTC.

The chain combines TRBV7-9 with TRBJ2-7; the D is unclear. Germline-derived CDR1 and CDR2 are SEHNR and FQNEAQ (reference sequence). V lost 4 bases, J lost 2 bases, and 9 bases lay in between. This CDR3 comprises 13 residues. The CDR3 nucleotides are TGTGCCAGCAGCTCCGGGTCGGCCTACGAGCAGTACTTC. This encodes CASSSGSAYEQYF.

This clone was found a few times. This chain joins TRBV6-6 and TRBJ2-1; TRBD2 matches 9 bases. After removal of 7 bases from V and 9 bases from J, the junction contained 7 bases not matched to a gene. This CDR3 region has 13 residues. The V gene's germline CDR1 is MNHNY and CDR2 SVGAGI (reference sequence). The CDR3: CASTPGTSLEQFF. As DNA, the CDR3 is TGTGCCAGCACCCCGGGGACTAGCCTTGAGCAGTTCTTC.

The gene calls are TRBV7-9 and TRBJ2-7; D gene ambiguous. CDR1 and CDR2 from the germline V gene are SEHNR and FQNEAQ (reference sequence). The CDR3 runs 11 residues. The germline V and J ends were trimmed by 6 bases and 7 bases, with 10 bases remaining between them. This CDR3 is CASSSEGEQYF. For the CDR3, the DNA is TGTGCCAGCAGTTCAGAAGGGGAGCAGTACTTC.

This clone occurred a few times. The chain is built from TRBV7-9 and TRBJ2-7; 11 bases are shared with TRBD2. The CDR3 runs 15 residues. The germline CDR1 and CDR2 sequences are SEHNR and FQNEAQ (reference sequence). V lost 5 bases, J lost 6 bases, and 9 bases stayed unmatched. In DNA form, the CDR3 reads TGTGCCAGCAGCGGGGAAACTAGCGGGAGTGTCGAGCAGTACTTC. Encoded protein: CASSGETSGSVEQYF.

This rearrangement joins TRBV5-6 to TRBJ2-2; D call uncertain. The CDR3 length is 14 residues. Trimming removed 1 base from V and 1 base from J, with 5 bases in between. Germline CDR1 is SGHDT and CDR2 is YYEEEE. Here the CDR3 DNA reads TGTGCCAGCAGCTTGTCAGGGAACACCGGGGAGCTGTTTTTT. Translating it yields CASSLSGNTGELFF. Full variable domain (rest looked up from reference TRBV5-6 and TRBJ2-2): DAGVTQSPTHLIKTRGQQVTLRCSPKSGHDTVSWYQQALGQGPQFIFQYYEEEERQRGNFPDRFSGHQFPNYSSELNVNALLLGDSALYLCASSLSGNTGELFFGEGSRLTVL.